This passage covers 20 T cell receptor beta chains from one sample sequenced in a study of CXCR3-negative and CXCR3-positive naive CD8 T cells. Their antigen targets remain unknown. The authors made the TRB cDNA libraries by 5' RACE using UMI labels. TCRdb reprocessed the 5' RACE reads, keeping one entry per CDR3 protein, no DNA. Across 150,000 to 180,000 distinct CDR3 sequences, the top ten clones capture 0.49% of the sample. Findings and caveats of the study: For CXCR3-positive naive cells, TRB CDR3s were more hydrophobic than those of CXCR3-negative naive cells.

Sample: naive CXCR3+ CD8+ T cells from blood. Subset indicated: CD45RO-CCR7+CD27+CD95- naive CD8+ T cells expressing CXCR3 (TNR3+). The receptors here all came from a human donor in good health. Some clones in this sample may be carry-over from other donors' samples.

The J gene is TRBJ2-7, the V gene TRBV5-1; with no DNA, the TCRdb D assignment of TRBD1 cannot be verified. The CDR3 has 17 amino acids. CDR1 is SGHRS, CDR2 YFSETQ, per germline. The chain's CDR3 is CASSLAPGTEPPYEQYF.

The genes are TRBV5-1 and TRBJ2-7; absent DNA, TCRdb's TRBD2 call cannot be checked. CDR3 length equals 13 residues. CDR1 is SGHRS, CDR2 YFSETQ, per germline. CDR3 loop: CASSFGSMYEQYF.

The CDR3 sequence is CSVDETGNTGELFF. The gene calls are TRBV29-1 and TRBJ2-2; TCRdb's assignment of TRBD1 cannot be checked, as there is no DNA. Germline lookup yields CDR1 SQVTM and CDR2 ANQGSEA. The CDR3 is 14 residues long.

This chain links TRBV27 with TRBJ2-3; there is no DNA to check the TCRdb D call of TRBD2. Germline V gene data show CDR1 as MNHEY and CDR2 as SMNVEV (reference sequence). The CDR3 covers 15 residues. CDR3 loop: CASSLGLAGGDTQYF.

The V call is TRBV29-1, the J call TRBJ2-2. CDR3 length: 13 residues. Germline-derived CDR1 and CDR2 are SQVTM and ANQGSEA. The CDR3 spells CSVELENTGELFF.

CDR3 in amino acids: CASSDPAYNEQFF. The chain carries TRBV7-2 and TRBJ2-1. CDR3 length: 13 residues. Germline V gene data show CDR1 as SGHTA and CDR2 as FQGNSA.

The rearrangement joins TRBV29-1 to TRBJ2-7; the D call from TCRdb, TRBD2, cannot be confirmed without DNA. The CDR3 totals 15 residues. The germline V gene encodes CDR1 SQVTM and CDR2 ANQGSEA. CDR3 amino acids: CSVVSASGVSYEQYF.

Here the CDR3 reads CASSDGRDNEQFF. The chain couples TRBV14 to TRBJ2-1. The CDR3 contains 13 residues. Germline V gene data show CDR1 as SGHDN and CDR2 as FVKESK.

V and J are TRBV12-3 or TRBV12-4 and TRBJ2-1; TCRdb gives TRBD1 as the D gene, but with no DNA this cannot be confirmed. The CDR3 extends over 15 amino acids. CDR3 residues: CASSLDPTGYFEQFF.

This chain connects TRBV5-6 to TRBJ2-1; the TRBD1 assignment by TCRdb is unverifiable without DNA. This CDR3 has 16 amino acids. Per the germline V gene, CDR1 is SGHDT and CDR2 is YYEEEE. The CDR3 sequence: CASSLGGGNIYNEQFF.

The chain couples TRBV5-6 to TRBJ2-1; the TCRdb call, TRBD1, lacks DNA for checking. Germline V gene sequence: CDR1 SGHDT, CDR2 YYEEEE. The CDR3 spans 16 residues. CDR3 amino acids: CASSWTAGASYNEQFF.

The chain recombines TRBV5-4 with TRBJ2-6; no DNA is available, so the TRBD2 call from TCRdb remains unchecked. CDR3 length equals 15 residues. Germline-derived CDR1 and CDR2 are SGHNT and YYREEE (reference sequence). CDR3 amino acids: CASSSLGDSANVLTF.

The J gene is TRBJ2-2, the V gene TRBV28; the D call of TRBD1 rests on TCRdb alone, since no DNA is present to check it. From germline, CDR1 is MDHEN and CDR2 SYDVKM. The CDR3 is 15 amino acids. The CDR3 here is CASSFRGGRAGELFF.

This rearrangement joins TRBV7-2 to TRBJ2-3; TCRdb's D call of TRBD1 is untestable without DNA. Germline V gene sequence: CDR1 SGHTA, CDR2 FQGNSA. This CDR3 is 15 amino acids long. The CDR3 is CASSPDFSGTDTQYF.

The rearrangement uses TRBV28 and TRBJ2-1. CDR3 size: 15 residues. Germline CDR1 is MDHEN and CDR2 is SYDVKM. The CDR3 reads CASRLGVSSYNEQFF. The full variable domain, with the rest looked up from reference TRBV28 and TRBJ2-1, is DVKVTQSSRYLVKRTGEKVFLECVQDMDHENMFWYRQDPGLGLRLIYFSYDVKMKEKGDIPEGYSVSREKKERFSLILESASTNQTSMYLCASRLGVSSYNEQFFGPGTRLTVL.

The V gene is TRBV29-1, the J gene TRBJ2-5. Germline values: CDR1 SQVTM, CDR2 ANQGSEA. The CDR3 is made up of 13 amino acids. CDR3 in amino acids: CSVVLGFPETQYF. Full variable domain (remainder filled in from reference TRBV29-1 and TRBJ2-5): SAVISQKPSRDICQRGTSLTIQCQVDSQVTMMFWYRQQPGQSLTLIATANQGSEATYESGFVIDKFPISRPNLTFSTLTVSNMSPEDSSIYLCSVVLGFPETQYFGPGTRLLVL.

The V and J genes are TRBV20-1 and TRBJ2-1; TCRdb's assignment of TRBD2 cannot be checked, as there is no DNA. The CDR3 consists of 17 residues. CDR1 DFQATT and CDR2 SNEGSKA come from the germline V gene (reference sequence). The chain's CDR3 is CSARDVLRGGPFNQQFF.

CDR3 residues: CASSLEPFPTNEQFF. The chain has TRBV7-6 and TRBJ2-1; TCRdb outputs TRBD1, but without DNA this stays unchecked. The germline gives CDR1 SGHVS, CDR2 FNYEAQ. There are 15 residues in the CDR3.

The CDR3 region is CAWSVGGRASGELFF. This chain joins TRBV30 and TRBJ2-2; the TCRdb D gene call, TRBD2, has no DNA to confirm it. The CDR3 totals 15 residues. Germline lookup yields CDR1 GTSNPN and CDR2 SVGIG (reference sequence).

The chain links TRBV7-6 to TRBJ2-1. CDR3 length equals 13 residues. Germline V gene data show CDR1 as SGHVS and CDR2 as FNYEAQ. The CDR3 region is CASSRSAYNEQFF.